These 2 T cell receptor beta chains were sequenced from one sample in a study of blood T cell repertoires in COVID-19 (dated by TCRdb to 2018 to 2020). The library came from the immunoSEQ multiplex PCR assay. TCRdb retrieved this table from immuneACCESS and kept in-frame rearrangements only. Not all clones are present; in checked studies, unresolved V genes account for under half, and no reason is known for the remainder. The sample data list hundreds of thousands of clones, and 85% to 90% of these were observed just once. 1% to 1.3% of the sample is in the top ten clones. Sequenced sample: PBMCs or T cells enriched from blood (not recorded which). Every receptor here comes from a man in his thirties or forties who had recovered from COVID-19.

The rearrangement joins TRBV7-9 to TRBJ2-7, with D uncertain. The germline gives CDR1 SEHNR, CDR2 FQNEAQ (reference sequence). The length of the CDR3 is 14 residues. V dropped 0 bases and J dropped 3 bases, with 9 bases sitting between them. The CDR3 sequence: CASSLAPNSYEQYF. CDR3 sequence (DNA): TGTGCCAGCAGCTTAGCGCCCAACAGCTACGAGCAGTACTTC.

The chain recombines TRBV7-9 with TRBJ2-5, with 13 bases that match TRBD2. This CDR3 is built from 16 residues. Germline assignment: CDR1 SEHNR and CDR2 FQNEAQ (reference sequence). V shed 4 bases, J shed 1 base, and the junction held 3 bases outside the gene matches. The DNA of the CDR3 is TGTGCCAGCAGCTACCGGACTAGCGGGAGCCAAGAGACCCAGTACTTC. Protein sequence: CASSYRTSGSQETQYF.